This is a list of T cell receptor beta chains from one sample in a study of cytotoxic CD8 clonotypes in ibrutinib-treated CLL. The assay was immunoSEQ multiplex PCR, and TCRdb's table has in-frame clones only and misses some. Among 20,000 to 30,000 clones listed, roughly 70% were seen once. The specimen comprised PBMCs, sampled after 24 months of ibrutinib treatment. All receptors derive from a human donor with chronic lymphocytic leukemia. Each CDR3 is given with its conserved first and last residue. The order of the fields is V gene, J gene, clone size, CDR3 protein. A row's size may be missing; if present it is once, few, many or a size class.

v_gene: TRBV7-9; j_gene: TRBJ2-4; abundance: NA; CDR3aa: CASSLVFYGGKNIQYF
v_gene: TRBV7-6; j_gene: TRBJ1-1; abundance: few; CDR3aa: CASSLPGTGTEAFF
v_gene: TRBV5-4; j_gene: TRBJ1-1; abundance: NA; CDR3aa: CASSTGQLGNTEAFF
v_gene: TRBV19; j_gene: TRBJ2-7; abundance: NA; CDR3aa: CASSIGRFSYEQYF
v_gene: TRBV5-6; j_gene: TRBJ1-1; abundance: NA; CDR3aa: CASTLNLNTEAFF
v_gene: TRBV19; j_gene: TRBJ2-1; abundance: NA; CDR3aa: CASSIGTSGGYNEQFF
v_gene: TRBV5-1; j_gene: TRBJ2-1; abundance: NA; CDR3aa: CASSRGTSGYNEQFF
v_gene: TRBV9; j_gene: TRBJ2-7; abundance: NA; CDR3aa: CASSFPDGAYEQYF
v_gene: TRBV2; j_gene: TRBJ2-2; abundance: NA; CDR3aa: CASSVVDSTTGELFF
v_gene: TRBV19; j_gene: TRBJ1-5; abundance: NA; CDR3aa: CASSNGGASSNQPQHF